Listed below are T cell receptor beta chains from one sample, sequenced in a study of T cell changes during pregnancy in multiple sclerosis. Sequencing used immunoSEQ multiplex PCR; TCRdb keeps in-frame clones, though not all of them. The table records about 40,000 clones, about 90% of them present only once. The sequences come from CD4+ T cells from peripheral blood mononuclear cells, collected before pregnancy. These receptors all come from a female donor with multiple sclerosis, enrolled in a pregnancy study. The CDR3 runs from the conserved cysteine through the conserved F or W. Fields, in order: V gene, CDR3 length, CDR3 protein.

V gene: TRBV9; CDR3 length: 17; CDR3 protein: CASSSGLAGSNTDTQYF
V gene: TRBV7-2; CDR3 length: 15; CDR3 protein: CASSRGLVSYNEQFF
V gene: TRBV29-1; CDR3 length: 13; CDR3 protein: CSVDRGSYNEQFF
V gene: TRBV29-1; CDR3 length: 13; CDR3 protein: CSVPGTSYNEQFF
V gene: TRBV21-1; CDR3 length: 14; CDR3 protein: CASSKIGRAGELFF
V gene: TRBV10-3; CDR3 length: 14; CDR3 protein: CAISPRQGVGELFF
V gene: TRBV5-1; CDR3 length: 14; CDR3 protein: CASSLEGGKETQYF
V gene: TRBV6-1; CDR3 length: 15; CDR3 protein: CASSDRSEGATEAFF
V gene: TRBV7-2; CDR3 length: 16; CDR3 protein: CASSLVRSGAGYEQYF
V gene: TRBV10-3; CDR3 length: 14; CDR3 protein: CAIQEAGRLYEQYF
V gene: TRBV7-3; CDR3 length: 13; CDR3 protein: CASSLGPGGEQYF
V gene: TRBV6-6; CDR3 length: 14; CDR3 protein: CASRHGTGADTQYF
V gene: TRBV2; CDR3 length: 16; CDR3 protein: CASSEAVRGNNEKLFF
V gene: TRBV7-9; CDR3 length: 17; CDR3 protein: CASSRALTGLSTDTQYF
V gene: TRBV15; CDR3 length: 17; CDR3 protein: CATSRVVGGGGDQPQHF
V gene: TRBV7-2; CDR3 length: 14; CDR3 protein: CASSLQVMRTEAFF
V gene: TRBV29-1; CDR3 length: 11; CDR3 protein: CSVGTGNGYTF
V gene: TRBV6-5; CDR3 length: 13; CDR3 protein: CASSYVQDYEQYF
V gene: TRBV4-2; CDR3 length: 17; CDR3 protein: CASSQDHPQTGGNTIYF
V gene: TRBV11-2; CDR3 length: 15; CDR3 protein: CASTPTSGGATEQFF
V gene: TRBV27; CDR3 length: 13; CDR3 protein: CASRLVDDQPQHF
V gene: TRBV18; CDR3 length: 15; CDR3 protein: CASSPPAGRGTEAFF